Following are 21 T cell receptor beta chains from one sample sequenced in a study of T cells after yellow fever vaccination. TCRdb analysed the 5' RACE reads with MiXCR anew, one entry per CDR3 protein. The data contain hundreds of thousands of distinct CDR3 sequences, 10% to 15% of them singletons. This sample comprised PBMCs, obtained on the day of the yellow fever booster vaccination. These receptors were collected from a man under 40 who received the YFV17D yellow fever vaccine.

At least ten counts were recorded for this clonotype. The CDR3: CSVVREGNTGELFF. In DNA form, the CDR3 reads TGCAGTGTGGTGCGGGAGGGAAACACCGGGGAGCTGTTTTTT. This chain links TRBV20-1 with TRBJ2-2, with TRBD2 matching over 9 bases. J gave up 2 bases and V 7 bases, and 5 bases lay outside the gene matches. The CDR3 is 14 residues long. Germline CDR1 and CDR2: DFQATT and SNEGSKA (reference sequence).

In this sample, this clonotype turned up a few times. The chain uses TRBV7-2 and TRBJ2-2; TRBD1 aligns across 8 bases. Germline assignment: CDR1 SGHTA and CDR2 FQGNSA. The junction had 5 bases not matched to a gene; V was cut back by 5 bases and J by 0 bases. The CDR3 loop spans 16 amino acids. This CDR3 is CASSQPDRANTGELFF. CDR3 nucleotide sequence: TGTGCCAGCAGCCAACCGGACAGGGCGAACACCGGGGAGCTGTTTTTT. The full variable domain, in which reference TRBV7-2 and TRBJ2-2 provide the parts outside the CDR3, is GAGVSQSPSNKVTEKGKDVELRCDPISGHTALYWYRQSLGQGLEFLIYFQGNSAPDKSGLPSDRFSAERTGGSVSTLTIQRTQQEDSAVYLCASSQPDRANTGELFFGEGSRLTVL.

This clonotype has ten or more counts. At one boundary the junction diverges from the germline segment, which might be a read error. This rearrangement joins TRBV12-3 or TRBV12-4 to TRBJ2-7; D is ambiguous. The CDR3 sequence is 13 residues long. The CDR3 region is CASSGRLSSEQYF. The CDR3 nucleotides are TGTGCCAGCAGTGGGCGACTCTCCTCCGAGCAGTACTTC.

The chain carries TRBV12-3 or TRBV12-4 and TRBJ2-2, with TRBD1 matching over 9 bases. This CDR3 comprises 15 residues. The J segment lost 7 bases and the V segment lost 5 bases, leaving 8 bases of the junction unmatched. CDR3: CASSPIQGAGGELFF. CDR3 nucleotide sequence: TGTGCCAGCAGTCCAATACAGGGGGCGGGCGGGGAGCTGTTTTTT.

The chain carries TRBV29-1 and TRBJ2-7; TRBD1 matches at 7 bases. This CDR3 region has 13 residues. Germline V gene lookup returns CDR1 SQVTM and CDR2 ANQGSEA. After removal of 2 bases from V and 3 bases from J, the junction contained 4 bases not matched to a gene. In nucleotides, the CDR3 is TGCAGCGTTGAAAGGGACAGCAGCTACGAGCAGTACTTC. Translation: CSVERDSSYEQYF.

This chain joins TRBV20-1 and TRBJ2-7; D gene unclear. This CDR3 is built from 11 residues. Germline V lookup: CDR1 DFQATT, CDR2 SNEGSKA (reference sequence). V lost 6 bases, J lost 3 bases, and 9 bases lay in between. CDR3 in amino acids: CSAWTHYEQYF. The CDR3 DNA follows: TGCAGTGCGTGGACCCACTACGAGCAGTACTTC.

The CDR3 sequence is CSASGAGYGYTF. CDR3 DNA: TGCAGTGCTAGTGGAGCAGGATATGGCTACACCTTC. The rearrangement joins TRBV20-1 to TRBJ1-2; D gene uncertain. CDR1 is DFQATT, CDR2 SNEGSKA, per germline (reference sequence). The V and J ends lost 3 bases and 5 bases respectively, with 10 bases between them. CDR3 length: 12 amino acids.

CDR3 sequence reads: CASSLEAGQTQYF. The CDR3, as DNA: TGTGCCAGCAGCTTAGAGGCGGGACAGACCCAGTACTTC. V usage is TRBV7-2 and J usage is TRBJ2-5, with D possibly being TRBD2 (6 bases). Germline CDR1 is SGHTA and CDR2 is FQGNSA. The CDR3 has 13 amino acids. With 1 base removed from V and 6 bases from J, the gap between germline ends came to 9 bases.

The chain recombines TRBV20-1 with TRBJ2-1; no clear D gene. CDR1 is DFQATT, CDR2 SNEGSKA, per germline (reference sequence). The CDR3 totals 12 residues. V lost 7 bases, J lost 9 bases, and 16 bases lay in between. CDR3 DNA: TGCAGTGTCGTCTCGGGCTCGAGTGAGCAGTTCTTC. It specifies CSVVSGSSEQFF.

The chain joins TRBV7-3 to TRBJ1-1; weak D call: TRBD1 (6 bases). Trimming removed 3 bases from V and 1 base from J, with 12 bases in between. This CDR3 is 15 amino acids long. The germline V gene encodes CDR1 SGHTA and CDR2 FQGTGA. The CDR3 here is CASSLGDKTNTEAFF. Written as DNA, the CDR3 is TGTGCCAGCAGCTTGGGGGACAAAACGAACACTGAAGCTTTCTTT.

V and J are TRBV12-3 or TRBV12-4 and TRBJ2-3; 14 bases align to TRBD2. This CDR3 has 13 amino acids. Germline trimming cut 7 bases from V and 11 bases from J; bases unmatched to any gene: 5. DNA of the CDR3: TGTGCCAGCATCGGACTAGCGGGAGGAATGCAGTATTTT. Its protein product is CASIGLAGGMQYF.

The table lists this clonotype with a few counts. This chain links TRBV4-3 with TRBJ2-7; 7 bases match TRBD1. The CDR3 length is 14 residues. V lost 1 base to trimming and J lost 1 base; unmatched junction nucleotides: 1. Germline V gives CDR1 LGHNA, CDR2 YSLEER. This CDR3 reads CASSQVDRSYEQYF. The CDR3 DNA sequence: TGCGCCAGCAGCCAAGTGGACAGGTCCTACGAGCAGTACTTC.

The CDR3 region has the DNA TGCAGCGTGGGAAGGGCAGCCAGCACAGATACGCAGTATTTT. It specifies CSVGRAASTDTQYF. The rearrangement joins TRBV29-1 to TRBJ2-3; D is undetermined. This CDR3 comprises 14 residues. Trimming took 6 bases from V and 0 from J, leaving 13 bases between them. Per germline, CDR1 SQVTM and CDR2 ANQGSEA.

This clonotype was seen only a few times. This chain uses TRBV7-2 with TRBJ2-7; TRBD1 might be the D (6 bases). In germline, CDR1 is SGHTA, CDR2 FQGNSA. This CDR3 contains 13 residues. Deletions cut 6 bases from V and 6 bases from J, with 15 bases between. CDR3 DNA: TGTGCCAGCAGTACCAACAGGGATTTCGAGCAGTACTTC. It yields the protein CASSTNRDFEQYF.

This clonotype turned up a few times. V and J are TRBV30 and TRBJ2-5, with D possibly being TRBD2 (5 bases). Germline V lookup: CDR1 GTSNPN, CDR2 SVGIG (reference sequence). This CDR3 is built from 13 residues. V lost 3 bases and J 5 bases, leaving 13 bases between the germline ends. The CDR3 region is CAWSGLTRETQYF. The CDR3, as DNA: TGTGCCTGGAGCGGACTGACTCGGGAGACCCAGTACTTC.

The genes are TRBV4-3 and TRBJ2-3; no firm D call. From germline, CDR1 is LGHNA and CDR2 YSLEER. The germline V and J ends were trimmed by 0 bases and 3 bases, with 16 bases remaining between them. This CDR3 comprises 17 residues. The DNA of the CDR3 is TGCGCCAGCAGCCAAGATCCCCGGTCAAGACGGACAGATACGCAGTATTTT. Residues: CASSQDPRSRRTDTQYF.

The chain carries TRBV11-2 and TRBJ2-1; 7 bases map to TRBD2. The CDR3 sequence is 20 residues long. Germline V CDR1 and CDR2: SGHAT, FQNNGV. V shed 5 bases, J shed 0 bases, and the junction held 19 bases outside the gene matches. CDR3 sequence: CASSHAGPSGHRSSYNEQFF. In DNA, the CDR3 is TGTGCCAGCAGCCACGCCGGGCCTAGCGGCCATAGGAGCTCCTACAATGAGCAGTTCTTC.

This chain uses TRBV7-9 with TRBJ1-2, with 8 positions matching TRBD1. The germline V gene encodes CDR1 SEHNR and CDR2 FQNEAQ (reference sequence). This CDR3 contains 15 residues. Trimming took 1 base from V and 8 from J; bases not matched to a gene: 9. The CDR3 nucleotides are TGTGCCAGCAGCTTAGAGGGCAGGGGGCTTCTGGGCTACACCTTC. This translates into CASSLEGRGLLGYTF.

The V gene is TRBV7-9, the J gene TRBJ2-7; TRBD1 is a possible D gene (6 bases). Germline CDR1 and CDR2: SEHNR and FQNEAQ (reference sequence). This CDR3 is built from 15 residues. Deletions cut 2 bases from V and 7 bases from J, with 18 bases between. The CDR3 region is CASSLQGMAPEEQYF. The CDR3 nucleotides are TGTGCCAGCAGCTTACAGGGGATGGCCCCGGAGGAGCAGTACTTC.

There are a few counts of this clonotype. The chain employs TRBV27 and TRBJ2-7; the D is unclear. The CDR3 is made up of 14 amino acids. Trimming cost V 3 bases and J 2 bases, with 11 bases left between them. Germline CDR1 and CDR2: MNHEY and SMNVEV (reference sequence). CDR3 region: CASSLIAKPYEQYF. Written as DNA, the CDR3 is TGTGCCAGCAGTTTGATAGCTAAACCCTACGAGCAGTACTTC.

The CDR3: CASTYQEGGAYEQYF. Written as DNA, the CDR3 is TGTGCCAGCACCTATCAGGAAGGGGGAGCCTACGAGCAGTACTTC. This rearrangement joins TRBV7-2 to TRBJ2-7; D possibly corresponds to TRBD1 (6 bases). The CDR3 is 15 residues long. The ends were cut back, 7 bases at V and 2 bases at J, with 18 bases in the middle. Per germline, CDR1 SGHTA and CDR2 FQGNSA.